This T cell receptor beta chain was sequenced during a study of T-cell reconstitution after alpha-beta-depleted transplantation in children. Study-wide results and limits: Recipient T cells and thymic progenitors that survived were the source of the high TCRbeta diversity seen at day 60 in some patients.

This clonotype showed up just a few times. What it binds is not known. A TCRbeta library incorporating unique molecular identifiers was prepared. TCRdb used MiXCR to reprocess the PCR reads, holding one entry per CDR3 protein. This sample has approximately 520,000 distinct CDR3 sequences, with roughly 11% found just once. Germline V gives CDR1 SQVTM, CDR2 ANQGSEA. With V trimmed by 6 bases and J by 3 bases, 2 bases remained unmatched. This CDR3 region has 13 residues. The source is a female patient between 2 and 15 years old who had a stem cell transplant for aplastic anemia, so the T cells may come from the graft donor. This rearrangement joins TRBV29-1 to TRBJ2-3, with 11 bases aligning to TRBD1. The specimen was PBMCs, mostly from graft donor cells, collected 180 days after TCRalphabeta/CD19-depleted stem cell transplant. CDR3 nucleotides: TGCAGCGTGGACAGGGGGCTGACAGATACGCAGTATTTT. This codes for CSVDRGLTDTQYF.